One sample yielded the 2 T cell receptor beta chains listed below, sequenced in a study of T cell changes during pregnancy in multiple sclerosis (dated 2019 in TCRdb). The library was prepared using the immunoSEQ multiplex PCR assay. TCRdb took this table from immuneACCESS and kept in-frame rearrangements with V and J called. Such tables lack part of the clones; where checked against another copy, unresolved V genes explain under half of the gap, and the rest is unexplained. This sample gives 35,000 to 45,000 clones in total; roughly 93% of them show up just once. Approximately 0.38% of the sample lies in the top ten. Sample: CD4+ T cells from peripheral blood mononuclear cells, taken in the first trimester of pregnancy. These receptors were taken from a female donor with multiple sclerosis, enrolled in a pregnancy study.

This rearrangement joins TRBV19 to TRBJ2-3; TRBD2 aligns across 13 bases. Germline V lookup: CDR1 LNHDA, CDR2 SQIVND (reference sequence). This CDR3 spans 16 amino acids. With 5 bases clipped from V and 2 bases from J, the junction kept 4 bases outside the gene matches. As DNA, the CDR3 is TGTGCCAGTAGTGCACTAGCGGGAGGGTCCACAGATACGCAGTATTTT. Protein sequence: CASSALAGGSTDTQYF.

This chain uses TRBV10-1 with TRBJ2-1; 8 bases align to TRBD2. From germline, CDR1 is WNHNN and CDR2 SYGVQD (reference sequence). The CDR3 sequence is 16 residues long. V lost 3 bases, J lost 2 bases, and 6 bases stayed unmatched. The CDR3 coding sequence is TGCGCCAGCAGTGAAACTCGCGGGAGGCCCTACAATGAGCAGTTCTTC. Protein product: CASSETRGRPYNEQFF.